Listed below are T cell receptor beta chains from one sample, sequenced in a study of T cell responses to AZD1222 COVID-19 vaccine. Using immunoSEQ multiplex PCR, the repertoire was profiled, and TCRdb retains in-frame clones only, with some absent. This sample has around 120,000 clones, with about 90% found just once. The sequencing used peripheral blood, collected 28 days after the second AZD1222 dose. These receptors all come from an adult who received the AZD1222 COVID-19 vaccine. Each CDR3 is given with its conserved first and last residue. D genes are given only for firm matches. A row's size may be missing; if present it is once, few, many or a size class.

TRBD1	TRBV10-2	TRBJ1-4	NA	TGCGCCAGCAGCGTTTCACAGGGGATAGATGAAAAACTGTTTTTT	CASSVSQGIDEKLFF
TRBD2	TRBV30	TRBJ2-1	NA	TGTGCCTGGAGTGTTCGACTAGCGGGAGGTCGCGATGAGCAGTTCTTC	CAWSVRLAGGRDEQFF
NA	TRBV6-5	TRBJ2-7	NA	TGTGCCAGCAGTTACTCGAGGAGCTCCTACGAGCAGTACTTC	CASSYSRSSYEQYF
NA	TRBV5-4	TRBJ1-2	NA	TGTGCCAGCAGCTACGGGGGGGGTGGTAAACGGGATGGCTACACCTTC	CASSYGGGGKRDGYTF
NA	TRBV10-2	TRBJ2-1	NA	TGCGCCAGCAGGGGGGGAGCAGTTCAGTTCTTC	CASRGGAVQFF
NA	TRBV28	TRBJ2-7	NA	TGTGCCAGCAGTTTAGGGGGACAAGGAACCTACGAGCAGTACTTC	CASSLGGQGTYEQYF
TRBD1	TRBV7-2	TRBJ2-5	NA	TGTGCCAGCAGCTTAGGGACAGGGGGAGGAGAGACCCAGTACTTC	CASSLGTGGGETQYF
NA	TRBV27	TRBJ1-5	NA	TGTGCCAGCAGTTTAGCCGTTGCCGGGCCCCAGCATTTT	CASSLAVAGPQHF
NA	TRBV4-2	TRBJ2-3	NA	TGTGCCAGCAGCCAAGGTGGGCGGTCTTACGATACGCAGTATTTT	CASSQGGRSYDTQYF
TRBD2	TRBV6-1	TRBJ2-1	NA	TGTGCCAGCAGTGAAACTTTTGCCAGCGGGAGCTTCAATGAGCAGTTCTTC	CASSETFASGSFNEQFF
NA	TRBV2	TRBJ1-3	once	TGTGCCAGCAGTGATCTTTACTCTGGAAACACCATATATTTT	CASSDLYSGNTIYF
NA	TRBV3-1/TRBV3-2	TRBJ1-1	NA	TGTGCCAGCAGTTCCAGGGATAGGACTGAAGCTTTCTTT	CASSSRDRTEAFF
NA	TRBV19	TRBJ1-1	NA	TGTGCCAGTACAGGGGTGATTGAAGCTTTCTTT	CASTGVIEAFF
NA	TRBV4-1	TRBJ2-1	NA	TGCGCCAGCAGCCAAGACAGGCTAGCGACCTACAATGAGCAGTTCTTC	CASSQDRLATYNEQFF
NA	TRBV3-1/TRBV3-2	TRBJ1-5	NA	TGTGCCAGCAGCCTCAGCTATAGCAATCAGCCCCAGCATTTT	CASSLSYSNQPQHF
TRBD2	TRBV18	TRBJ2-2	once	TGTGCCAGCTCACCATATACCTCGTCATCTAGCGGGATGATCGGGGAGCTGTTTTTT	CASSPYTSSSSGMIGELFF
NA	TRBV7-9	TRBJ1-2	once	TGTGCCAGCAGCTTACTCGACCGGGACCCAGGGGGCTACACCTTC	CASSLLDRDPGGYTF
NA	TRBV3-1/TRBV3-2	TRBJ1-1	NA	TGTGCCAGCAGCCAAGATTGGGAAGCTTTCTTT	CASSQDWEAFF
TRBD1	TRBV19	TRBJ1-4	NA	TGTGCCAGTAGTAGCTATGGACAGGGGAGTCTCTTT	CASSSYGQGSLF
NA	TRBV7-3	TRBJ1-5	NA	TGTGCCAGCAGCTTAACTACAAACCAGCCCCAGCATTTT	CASSLTTNQPQHF
NA	TRBV23-1	TRBJ1-6	NA	TGCGCCAGCCGAAACTCACCCCTCCACTTT	CASRNSPLHF
NA	TRBV19	TRBJ1-1	NA	TGTGCCAGTAGTATCCCTGGGGGTTTTGACACTGAAGCTTTCTTT	CASSIPGGFDTEAFF
NA	TRBV10-3	TRBJ1-4	NA	TGTGCCATCAGTGCAGGACAGAGATCAACTAATGAAAAACTGTTTTTT	CAISAGQRSTNEKLFF
TRBD2	TRBV7-9	TRBJ2-3	NA	TGTGCCAGCAGCCGAGGGCTAGCGGATACAGATACGCAGTATTTT	CASSRGLADTDTQYF
TRBD1	TRBV7-9	TRBJ2-7	NA	TGTGCCAGCAGCAAGCCGGGACAGAGCTCCTACGAGCAGTACTTC	CASSKPGQSSYEQYF
TRBD2	TRBV6-4	TRBJ2-1	NA	TGTGCCAGCAGTGCGCAATCCGGGACTAGCGGGAAGAAAACCAATGAGCAGTTCTTC	CASSAQSGTSGKKTNEQFF
NA	TRBV9	TRBJ2-1	NA	TGTGCCAGCAGCGGAGTCGACTGGGGGTTGGTGGATGAGCAGTTCTTC	CASSGVDWGLVDEQFF
TRBD2	TRBV7-9	TRBJ2-4	NA	TGTGCCAGCAGCGGGACTAGCGGCCTAAACATTCAGTACTTC	CASSGTSGLNIQYF
NA	TRBV5-4	TRBJ2-5	NA	TGTGCCAGCAACGAGCCCGGAACCCCCGGGGCAGAGACCCAGTACTTC	CASNEPGTPGAETQYF
NA	TRBV4-1	TRBJ1-4	NA	TGCGCCAGCAGCCAAGTTGTGGGCCCCCCAGAAAAACTGTTTTTT	CASSQVVGPPEKLFF
NA	TRBV28	TRBJ2-6	NA	TGTGCCAGCATCGCGGGGCCGTCCTCTGGGGCCAACGTCCTGACTTTC	CASIAGPSSGANVLTF
NA	TRBV6-1	TRBJ1-1	NA	TGTGCCAGCAGTGAATTAAGGACTGAAGCTTTCTTT	CASSELRTEAFF
TRBD2	TRBV19	TRBJ2-1	few	TGTGCCAGTAGTATCGGGGGGGCCTGCAATGAGCAGTTCTTC	CASSIGGACNEQFF
NA	TRBV5-1	TRBJ1-6	NA	TGCGCCAGCAGCGGGGACATGGGCCGGGATTCACCCCTCCACTTT	CASSGDMGRDSPLHF
TRBD2	TRBV6-5	TRBJ2-3	NA	TGTGCCAGCAGTTACGCGGGAGGGCCCACAGATACGCAGTATTTT	CASSYAGGPTDTQYF
NA	TRBV25-1	TRBJ1-2	once	TGTGCCAGCAGTGACGGGCAGAACTATGGCTACACCTTC	CASSDGQNYGYTF
TRBD1	TRBV25-1	TRBJ2-3	NA	TGTGCCAGCAGTGAGACAGGGGGCACTGGCACAGATACGCAGTATTTT	CASSETGGTGTDTQYF
NA	TRBV6-5	TRBJ1-1	NA	TGTGCCAGCAGTTACGGCAATATGATGGACACTGAAGCTTTCTTT	CASSYGNMMDTEAFF
NA	TRBV27	TRBJ1-1	NA	TGTGCCAGCAGTTTATTTGGCAGAGGGGGCACTGAAGCTTTCTTT	CASSLFGRGGTEAFF
TRBD2	TRBV9	TRBJ2-1	few	TGTGCCAGCAGCCCTGAGTGGACAAGCGGGAGGGGACATGAGCAGTTCTTC	CASSPEWTSGRGHEQFF
NA	TRBV30	TRBJ1-1	NA	TGTGCCTGGAGTTGGGGTGGTGAAGCTTTCTTT	CAWSWGGEAFF
NA	TRBV12-3/TRBV12-4	TRBJ2-7	NA	TGTGCCAGCAGTTTTGGATACGAGCAGTACTTC	CASSFGYEQYF
TRBD2	TRBV6-2/TRBV6-3	TRBJ2-5	once	TGTGCCAGCAGCGCCTGGACTAGCGGCAGGCCGGAGACCCAGTACTTC	CASSAWTSGRPETQYF
NA	TRBV18	TRBJ1-5	NA	TGTGCCAGCTCACCAAGGTCAGGGGCCGGTCAGCCCCAGCATTTT	CASSPRSGAGQPQHF
NA	TRBV20-1	TRBJ2-7	NA	TGCAGTGCTCGGACTACATACGAGCAGTACTTC	CSARTTYEQYF
NA	TRBV7-6	TRBJ2-2	NA	TGTGCCAGCAGCTTGAAGCTAGGGGGCACCGGGGAGCTGTTTTTT	CASSLKLGGTGELFF
TRBD2	TRBV28	TRBJ2-7	NA	TGTGCCAGCCTGGGGGGGACCCCCCAAGTCAACTACGAGCAGTACTTC	CASLGGTPQVNYEQYF
TRBD2	TRBV19	TRBJ2-3	NA	TGTGCCAGTAGTACCGGGACTAGCGGAGACTCTAGCACAGATACGCAGTATTTT	CASSTGTSGDSSTDTQYF
NA	TRBV11-2	TRBJ1-5	NA	TGTGCCAGCATCTCGAACGACAGTAGCAATCAGCCCCAGCATTTT	CASISNDSSNQPQHF
TRBD1	TRBV7-9	TRBJ2-7	NA	TGTGCCAGCAGCTTAGGGGACAGGGAATACTCCTACGAGCAGTACTTC	CASSLGDREYSYEQYF
TRBD2	TRBV7-9	TRBJ2-5	NA	TGTGCCAGCAGCTCCCCCCCCGGGACTAGCTATGAGACCCAGTACTTC	CASSSPPGTSYETQYF
NA	TRBV11-2	TRBJ2-5	NA	TGTGCCAGCAGCTTCCCCCCCGCAGGGATGGGGGAGACCCAGTACTTC	CASSFPPAGMGETQYF
NA	TRBV5-1	TRBJ2-2	NA	TGCGCCAGCAGCGTCAGGGGCCTTCGGGGTTCCGGGGAGCTGTTTTTT	CASSVRGLRGSGELFF
NA	TRBV7-8	TRBJ2-6	once	TGTGCCAGCAGCGCGGGACTTGCGGGGGCCAACGTCCTGACTTTC	CASSAGLAGANVLTF
NA	TRBV20-1	TRBJ2-2	NA	TGCAGTGCTAGTCACCAACAGGTCGACACCGGGGAGCTGTTTTTT	CSASHQQVDTGELFF
NA	TRBV12-3/TRBV12-4	TRBJ2-7	NA	TGTGCCAGCAGTTTGGGCAGGGTTCGCGAGCAGTACTTC	CASSLGRVREQYF
NA	TRBV19	TRBJ1-3	NA	TGTGCCAGTAGTATTGGTCACAGAAGCTCTGGAAACACCATATATTTT	CASSIGHRSSGNTIYF